These 19 T cell receptor beta chains came from one sample sequenced in a study of shared clonotypes between healthy human individuals. Only in-frame clones appear in the TCRdb table, and some are missing; sequencing was by immunoSEQ multiplex PCR. The data contain fewer than 1.8 million clones, around 98.5% of them seen just once; the ten biggest clones take up approximately 0.38%. The sample was naive CD4+ T cells sorted from blood. Subset given: CD45RA+ positively selected. These receptors were taken from a man aged 25 to 40 in good health.

Of note for this clone: An end of the junction does not agree with germline; a read error may underlie this. The V gene is TRBV7-2, the J gene TRBJ2-7, with 7 bases matching TRBD2. This CDR3 spans 12 amino acids. The V gene's germline CDR1 is SGHTA and CDR2 FQGNSA. CDR3 protein: CASSWDYRSKDF. The CDR3 region has the DNA TGTGCCAGCAGCTGGGACTACCGGTCCAAAGACTTC.

The genes are TRBV7-9 and TRBJ2-7; D is ambiguous. Germline loops: CDR1 SEHNR, CDR2 FQNEAQ (reference sequence). The CDR3 covers 15 residues. Trimming cost V 4 bases and J 2 bases, with 15 bases left between them. This chain's CDR3 is CASSSRAERTYEQYF. The CDR3 DNA sequence: TGTGCCAGCAGCTCTCGGGCAGAGAGGACCTACGAGCAGTACTTC.

The rearrangement links TRBV7-2 to TRBJ2-5; 12 bases match TRBD2. Germline values: CDR1 SGHTA, CDR2 FQGNSA. The J segment lost 5 bases and the V segment lost 3 bases, leaving 13 bases of the junction unmatched. The CDR3 is made up of 18 amino acids. CDR3 residues: CASSFGLAGGRQRETQYF. The CDR3 DNA reads TGTGCCAGCAGCTTCGGTCTAGCGGGAGGGCGTCAGAGGGAGACCCAGTACTTC.

The chain links TRBV10-3 to TRBJ2-2; tentative D call: TRBD2 (6 bases). The germline V gene has CDR1 ENHRY and CDR2 SYGVKD. The CDR3 is made up of 17 amino acids. V gave up 7 bases and J gave up 0 bases, with 18 bases separating them. The CDR3 sequence: CAITQGRGKPNTGELFF. In nucleotides, the CDR3 is TGTGCCATCACCCAAGGACGGGGGAAACCGAACACCGGGGAGCTGTTTTTT.

This chain joins TRBV10-2 and TRBJ2-7; 15 bases agree with TRBD2. Germline V gene lookup returns CDR1 WSHSY and CDR2 SAAADI. The CDR3 totals 15 residues. The ends lost 6 bases at V and 5 bases at J; junction bases unmatched: 5. CDR3 sequence reads: CASRAGLAGGNEQYF. The CDR3 DNA reads as TGCGCCAGCAGAGCGGGACTAGCGGGAGGAAACGAGCAGTACTTC.

On this clone itself: The sample has other DNA sequences that encode this CDR3 too. The gene calls are TRBV6-5 and TRBJ2-1; 10 bases align to TRBD2. V shed 6 bases and J 4 bases; nucleotides not matched to a gene: 6. The germline V gene has CDR1 MNHEY and CDR2 SVGAGI. The CDR3 totals 15 residues. DNA for the CDR3: TGTGCCAGCAGCTACAGGACTAGCGGATACAATGAGCAGTTCTTC. Protein product: CASSYRTSGYNEQFF.

CDR3 sequence reads: CASSPPTYEQYF. The CDR3 nucleotides are TGTGCCAGCAGCCCACCCACCTACGAGCAGTACTTC. This chain joins TRBV6-6 and TRBJ2-7; the D is unclear. The CDR3 is 12 amino acids. CDR1 and CDR2 from the germline V gene are MNHNY and SVGAGI (reference sequence). V was pared by 6 bases and J by 2 bases, with 8 bases between.

The CDR3 is CASSYAGRNIQYF. Written as DNA, the CDR3 is TGTGCCAGCAGTTACGCAGGGAGAAACATTCAGTACTTC. This chain uses TRBV6-6 with TRBJ2-4; D is tentatively TRBD1 or TRBD2 (5 bases each). The CDR3 totals 13 residues. Germline V gene sequence: CDR1 MNHNY, CDR2 SVGAGI (reference sequence). The V and J ends lost 2 bases and 6 bases respectively, with 8 bases between them.

The chain links TRBV30 to TRBJ2-1, with 7 bases aligning to TRBD2. J lost 6 bases, V lost 0 bases, and 8 bases had no gene match. Germline V gene lookup returns CDR1 GTSNPN and CDR2 SVGIG (reference sequence). The CDR3 totals 15 residues. Here the CDR3 reads CAWSVLGRELNEQFF. For the CDR3, the DNA is TGTGCCTGGAGTGTATTAGGGCGGGAGCTCAATGAGCAGTTCTTC. Drawing the rest from reference TRBV30 and TRBJ2-1, the complete variable domain is SQTIHQWPATLVQPVGSPLSLECTVEGTSNPNLYWYRQAAGRGLQLLFYSVGIGQISSEVPQNLSASRPQDRQFILSSKKLLLSDSGFYLCAWSVLGRELNEQFFGPGTRLTVL.

The CDR3 coding sequence is TGTGCCAGCAGCGCGGGGGCTAGCGACACAGATACGCAGTATTTT. It yields the protein CASSAGASDTDTQYF. This chain joins TRBV9 and TRBJ2-3; either TRBD1 or TRBD2 may supply D (6 bases each). CDR3 size: 15 residues. The germline V and J ends were trimmed by 3 bases and 2 bases, with 13 bases remaining between them. CDR1 is SGDLS, CDR2 YYNGEE, per germline. Looking up the rest from reference TRBV9 and TRBJ2-3 gives the full variable domain: DSGVTQTPKHLITATGQRVTLRCSPRSGDLSVYWYQQSLDQGLQFLIQYYNGEERAKGNILERFSAQQFPDLHSELNLSSLELGDSALYFCASSAGASDTDTQYFGPGTRLTVL.

This chain connects TRBV28 to TRBJ2-7, with 7 positions matching TRBD2. After removal of 8 bases from V and 0 bases from J, the junction contained 16 bases not matched to a gene. The CDR3 runs to 17 residues. From germline, CDR1 is MDHEN and CDR2 SYDVKM. This CDR3 is CASSLPGGGPTSYEQYF. The CDR3 bases are TGTGCCAGCTCCCTCCCGGGGGGAGGTCCTACCTCCTACGAGCAGTACTTC.

The rearrangement uses TRBV7-9 and TRBJ2-1; possibly TRBD2 for D (6 bases). Trimming removed 1 base from V and 7 bases from J, with 17 bases in between. The CDR3 is 16 amino acids. Per germline, CDR1 SEHNR and CDR2 FQNEAQ (reference sequence). CDR3 DNA sequence: TGTGCCAGCAGCTTAGTTCGGGGGTTCTTGGGGAATGAGCAGTTCTTC. This encodes CASSLVRGFLGNEQFF.

The chain has TRBV7-2 and TRBJ2-7, with unresolved D. Trimming cost V 1 base and J 5 bases, with 3 bases left between them. From germline, CDR1 is SGHTA and CDR2 FQGNSA. The CDR3 totals 11 residues. The chain's CDR3 is CASSLVNEQYF. DNA for the CDR3: TGTGCCAGCAGCTTAGTAAACGAGCAGTACTTC.

The rearrangement links TRBV5-1 to TRBJ2-7; D is tentatively TRBD1 or TRBD2 (5 bases each). The germline CDR1 and CDR2 sequences are SGHRS and YFSETQ. This CDR3 contains 14 residues. Trimming left V 4 bases short and J 0 bases short, with 11 bases between. The CDR3 spells CASSRDAVSYEQYF. The CDR3 DNA sequence: TGCGCCAGCAGCCGGGACGCGGTCTCCTACGAGCAGTACTTC.

This clone has a single count. The CDR3 DNA follows: TGTGCCTGGAGGCGGGACCCCTACGAGCAGTACTTC. Translated, it gives CAWRRDPYEQYF. This rearrangement joins TRBV30 to TRBJ2-7, with D tentatively TRBD2 (6 bases). The CDR3 totals 12 residues. V gave up 3 bases and J gave up 2 bases, with 8 bases separating them. CDR1 is GTSNPN and CDR2 is SVGIG in the germline V gene (reference sequence).

The V and J genes are TRBV29-1 and TRBJ2-5, with D tentatively TRBD1 (5 bases). CDR3 length equals 11 residues. CDR1 SQVTM and CDR2 ANQGSEA come from the germline V gene. Trimming removed 7 bases from V and 7 bases from J, with 13 bases in between. The chain's CDR3 is CSGQGALTQYF. The DNA of the CDR3 is TGCAGCGGGCAAGGGGCCCTGACCCAGTACTTC.

The V and J genes are TRBV20-1 and TRBJ2-7; D is possibly TRBD1 (6 bases). Germline values: CDR1 DFQATT, CDR2 SNEGSKA (reference sequence). V was trimmed by 6 bases and J by 9 bases, leaving 12 bases between them. This CDR3 has 10 residues. Written as DNA, the CDR3 is TGCAGTGCCAGGGGTTCGGGGCAGTACTTC. Protein product: CSARGSGQYF.

The chain recombines TRBV29-1 with TRBJ2-1, with no clear D. In germline, CDR1 is SQVTM, CDR2 ANQGSEA. The CDR3 loop spans 14 amino acids. V lost 6 bases and J 6 bases, leaving 18 bases between the germline ends. The CDR3 DNA follows: TGCAGCGTGATGAGCCTCACACCCACCAATGAGCAGTTCTTC. It codes for CSVMSLTPTNEQFF.

On this clone: Other nucleotide sequences in the sample specify the same CDR3. V is TRBV29-1 and J is TRBJ2-5, with 8 nucleotides matching TRBD1. CDR3 size: 11 residues. Germline lookup yields CDR1 SQVTM and CDR2 ANQGSEA. The trim removed 6 bases at V and 5 bases at J, leaving 2 bases unmatched. CDR3 region: CSVTGGETQYF. The DNA for the CDR3 is TGCAGCGTAACAGGGGGTGAGACCCAGTACTTC.